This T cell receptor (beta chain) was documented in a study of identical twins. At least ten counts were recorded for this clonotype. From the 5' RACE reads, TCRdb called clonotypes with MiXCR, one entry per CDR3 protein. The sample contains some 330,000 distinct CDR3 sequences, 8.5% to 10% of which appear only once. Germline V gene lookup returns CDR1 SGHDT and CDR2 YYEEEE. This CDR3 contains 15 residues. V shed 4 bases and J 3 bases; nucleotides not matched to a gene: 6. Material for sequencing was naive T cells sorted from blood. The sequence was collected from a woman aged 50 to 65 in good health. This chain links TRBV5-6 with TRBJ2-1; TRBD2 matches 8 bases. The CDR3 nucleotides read TGTGCCAGCAGCCAGCTAGCGGGTGACTACAATGAGCAGTTCTTC. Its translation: CASSQLAGDYNEQFF.